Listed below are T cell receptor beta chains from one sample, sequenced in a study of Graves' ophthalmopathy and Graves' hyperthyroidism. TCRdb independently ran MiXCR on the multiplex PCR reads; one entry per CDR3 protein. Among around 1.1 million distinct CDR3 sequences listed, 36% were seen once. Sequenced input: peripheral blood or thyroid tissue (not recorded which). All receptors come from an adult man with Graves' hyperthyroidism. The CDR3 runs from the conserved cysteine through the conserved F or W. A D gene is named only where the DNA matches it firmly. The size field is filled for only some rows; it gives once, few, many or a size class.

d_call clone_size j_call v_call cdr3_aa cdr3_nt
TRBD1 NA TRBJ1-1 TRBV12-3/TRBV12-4 CASSPQPGTGGYTEAFF TGTGCCAGCAGTCCCCAACCCGGGACAGGGGGGTACACTGAAGCTTTCTTT
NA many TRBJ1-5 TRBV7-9 CASSFLGGRPPPIITRLRPQHF TGTGCCAGCAGCTTTTTAGGGGGGCGACCACCACCTATCATCACACGTCTTCGGCCCCAGCATTTT
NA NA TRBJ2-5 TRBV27 CASSNSPARGETQYF TGTGCCAGCAGCAACTCCCCCGCCAGAGGGGAGACCCAGTACTTC
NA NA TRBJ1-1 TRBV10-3 CASKDGLNTEAFF TGTGCCAGCAAGGACGGATTGAACACTGAAGCTTTCTTT
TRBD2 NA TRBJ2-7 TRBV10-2 CASSAGLAGGDYEQYF TGCGCCAGCAGTGCCGGACTAGCGGGGGGGGACTACGAGCAGTACTTC
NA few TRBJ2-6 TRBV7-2 CASNYLQGVNYVLTF TGTGCCAGCAATTATTTACAGGGCGTAAACTACGTCCTGACTTTC
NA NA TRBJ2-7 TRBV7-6 CASSPSSGHEQYF TGTGCCAGCAGCCCAAGCTCCGGGCACGAGCAGTACTTC
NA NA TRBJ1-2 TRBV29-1 CSVGSRIYGYTF TGCAGCGTTGGATCCAGGATCTATGGCTACACCTTC
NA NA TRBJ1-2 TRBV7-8 CASSLGPFLDERGYGYTF TGTGCCAGCAGCTTAGGACCCTTTCTTGACGAGAGGGGCTATGGCTACACCTTC
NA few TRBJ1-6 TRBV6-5 CASSELTGYHNSPLHF TGTGCCAGCAGTGAACTTACGGGGTACCATAATTCACCCCTCCACTTT
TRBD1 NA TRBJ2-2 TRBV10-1 CASRIRDRGWDGELFF TGCGCCAGCAGGATCCGGGACAGGGGGTGGGACGGGGAGCTGTTTTTT
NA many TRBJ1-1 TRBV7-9 CASSRGGRNTEAFF TGTGCCAGCAGTCGTGGGGGGAGGAACACTGAAGCTTTCTTT
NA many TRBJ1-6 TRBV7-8 CASSLGLSARGYNSPLHF TGTGCCAGCAGCTTAGGTCTGTCGGCCAGGGGATATAATTCACCCCTCCACTTT
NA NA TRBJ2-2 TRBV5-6 CASSFPQGPAVGELFF TGTGCCAGCAGCTTCCCACAGGGCCCCGCCGTCGGGGAGCTGTTTTTT
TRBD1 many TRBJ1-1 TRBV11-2 CASSFGTGGNTEAFF TGTGCCAGCAGCTTTGGGACAGGCGGGAACACTGAAGCTTTCTTT